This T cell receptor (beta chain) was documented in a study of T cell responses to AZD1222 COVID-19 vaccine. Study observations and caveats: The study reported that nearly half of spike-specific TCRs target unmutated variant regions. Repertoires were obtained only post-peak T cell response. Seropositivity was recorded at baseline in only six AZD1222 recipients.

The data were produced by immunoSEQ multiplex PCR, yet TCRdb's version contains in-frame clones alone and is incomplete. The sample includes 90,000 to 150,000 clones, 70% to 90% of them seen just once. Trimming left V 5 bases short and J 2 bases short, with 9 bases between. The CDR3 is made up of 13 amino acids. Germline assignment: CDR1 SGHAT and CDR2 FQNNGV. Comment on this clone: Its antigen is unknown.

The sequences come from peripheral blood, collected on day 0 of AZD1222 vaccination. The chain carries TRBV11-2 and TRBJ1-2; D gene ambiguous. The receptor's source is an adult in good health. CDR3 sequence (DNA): TGTGCCAGCAGCCCGTCGTTAAACTATGGCTACACCTTC. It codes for CASSPSLNYGYTF.